This T cell receptor (beta chain) was recovered during a study of long-term antiretroviral therapy in people with HIV. Study-wide results and limits: Relative to control repertoires, HIV repertoires exhibited narrower CDR3 length ranges. Diversity went up after ART and still fell short of transplant donor controls. Dominance of pre-ART expanded clones persisted, fluctuating and often declining after ART.

This clone has just one count. Its antigen is unidentified. The germline V gene has CDR1 GTSNPN and CDR2 SVGIG (reference sequence). With 4 bases removed from V and 5 bases from J, the gap between germline ends came to 21 bases. The CDR3 loop spans 16 amino acids. The assay, immunoSEQ v3.0, was run at survey level. Here immunoSEQ multiplex PCR was the method, and the copy in TCRdb shows in-frame clones only, minus some. The repertoire holds more than 35,000 clones, about 95% seen once, with 2.7% in the top ten. This clonotype was sampled from a woman in her 50s with HIV. The specimen comprised unsorted PBMCs, sampled 3.7 years after starting antiretroviral therapy. The chain joins TRBV30 to TRBJ2-1; tentatively, D is TRBD1 (6 bases). In nucleotides, the CDR3 is TGTGCCTGGATACATCCGGGACAACGCAGCGACAATGAGCAGTTCTTC. This codes for CAWIHPGQRSDNEQFF.